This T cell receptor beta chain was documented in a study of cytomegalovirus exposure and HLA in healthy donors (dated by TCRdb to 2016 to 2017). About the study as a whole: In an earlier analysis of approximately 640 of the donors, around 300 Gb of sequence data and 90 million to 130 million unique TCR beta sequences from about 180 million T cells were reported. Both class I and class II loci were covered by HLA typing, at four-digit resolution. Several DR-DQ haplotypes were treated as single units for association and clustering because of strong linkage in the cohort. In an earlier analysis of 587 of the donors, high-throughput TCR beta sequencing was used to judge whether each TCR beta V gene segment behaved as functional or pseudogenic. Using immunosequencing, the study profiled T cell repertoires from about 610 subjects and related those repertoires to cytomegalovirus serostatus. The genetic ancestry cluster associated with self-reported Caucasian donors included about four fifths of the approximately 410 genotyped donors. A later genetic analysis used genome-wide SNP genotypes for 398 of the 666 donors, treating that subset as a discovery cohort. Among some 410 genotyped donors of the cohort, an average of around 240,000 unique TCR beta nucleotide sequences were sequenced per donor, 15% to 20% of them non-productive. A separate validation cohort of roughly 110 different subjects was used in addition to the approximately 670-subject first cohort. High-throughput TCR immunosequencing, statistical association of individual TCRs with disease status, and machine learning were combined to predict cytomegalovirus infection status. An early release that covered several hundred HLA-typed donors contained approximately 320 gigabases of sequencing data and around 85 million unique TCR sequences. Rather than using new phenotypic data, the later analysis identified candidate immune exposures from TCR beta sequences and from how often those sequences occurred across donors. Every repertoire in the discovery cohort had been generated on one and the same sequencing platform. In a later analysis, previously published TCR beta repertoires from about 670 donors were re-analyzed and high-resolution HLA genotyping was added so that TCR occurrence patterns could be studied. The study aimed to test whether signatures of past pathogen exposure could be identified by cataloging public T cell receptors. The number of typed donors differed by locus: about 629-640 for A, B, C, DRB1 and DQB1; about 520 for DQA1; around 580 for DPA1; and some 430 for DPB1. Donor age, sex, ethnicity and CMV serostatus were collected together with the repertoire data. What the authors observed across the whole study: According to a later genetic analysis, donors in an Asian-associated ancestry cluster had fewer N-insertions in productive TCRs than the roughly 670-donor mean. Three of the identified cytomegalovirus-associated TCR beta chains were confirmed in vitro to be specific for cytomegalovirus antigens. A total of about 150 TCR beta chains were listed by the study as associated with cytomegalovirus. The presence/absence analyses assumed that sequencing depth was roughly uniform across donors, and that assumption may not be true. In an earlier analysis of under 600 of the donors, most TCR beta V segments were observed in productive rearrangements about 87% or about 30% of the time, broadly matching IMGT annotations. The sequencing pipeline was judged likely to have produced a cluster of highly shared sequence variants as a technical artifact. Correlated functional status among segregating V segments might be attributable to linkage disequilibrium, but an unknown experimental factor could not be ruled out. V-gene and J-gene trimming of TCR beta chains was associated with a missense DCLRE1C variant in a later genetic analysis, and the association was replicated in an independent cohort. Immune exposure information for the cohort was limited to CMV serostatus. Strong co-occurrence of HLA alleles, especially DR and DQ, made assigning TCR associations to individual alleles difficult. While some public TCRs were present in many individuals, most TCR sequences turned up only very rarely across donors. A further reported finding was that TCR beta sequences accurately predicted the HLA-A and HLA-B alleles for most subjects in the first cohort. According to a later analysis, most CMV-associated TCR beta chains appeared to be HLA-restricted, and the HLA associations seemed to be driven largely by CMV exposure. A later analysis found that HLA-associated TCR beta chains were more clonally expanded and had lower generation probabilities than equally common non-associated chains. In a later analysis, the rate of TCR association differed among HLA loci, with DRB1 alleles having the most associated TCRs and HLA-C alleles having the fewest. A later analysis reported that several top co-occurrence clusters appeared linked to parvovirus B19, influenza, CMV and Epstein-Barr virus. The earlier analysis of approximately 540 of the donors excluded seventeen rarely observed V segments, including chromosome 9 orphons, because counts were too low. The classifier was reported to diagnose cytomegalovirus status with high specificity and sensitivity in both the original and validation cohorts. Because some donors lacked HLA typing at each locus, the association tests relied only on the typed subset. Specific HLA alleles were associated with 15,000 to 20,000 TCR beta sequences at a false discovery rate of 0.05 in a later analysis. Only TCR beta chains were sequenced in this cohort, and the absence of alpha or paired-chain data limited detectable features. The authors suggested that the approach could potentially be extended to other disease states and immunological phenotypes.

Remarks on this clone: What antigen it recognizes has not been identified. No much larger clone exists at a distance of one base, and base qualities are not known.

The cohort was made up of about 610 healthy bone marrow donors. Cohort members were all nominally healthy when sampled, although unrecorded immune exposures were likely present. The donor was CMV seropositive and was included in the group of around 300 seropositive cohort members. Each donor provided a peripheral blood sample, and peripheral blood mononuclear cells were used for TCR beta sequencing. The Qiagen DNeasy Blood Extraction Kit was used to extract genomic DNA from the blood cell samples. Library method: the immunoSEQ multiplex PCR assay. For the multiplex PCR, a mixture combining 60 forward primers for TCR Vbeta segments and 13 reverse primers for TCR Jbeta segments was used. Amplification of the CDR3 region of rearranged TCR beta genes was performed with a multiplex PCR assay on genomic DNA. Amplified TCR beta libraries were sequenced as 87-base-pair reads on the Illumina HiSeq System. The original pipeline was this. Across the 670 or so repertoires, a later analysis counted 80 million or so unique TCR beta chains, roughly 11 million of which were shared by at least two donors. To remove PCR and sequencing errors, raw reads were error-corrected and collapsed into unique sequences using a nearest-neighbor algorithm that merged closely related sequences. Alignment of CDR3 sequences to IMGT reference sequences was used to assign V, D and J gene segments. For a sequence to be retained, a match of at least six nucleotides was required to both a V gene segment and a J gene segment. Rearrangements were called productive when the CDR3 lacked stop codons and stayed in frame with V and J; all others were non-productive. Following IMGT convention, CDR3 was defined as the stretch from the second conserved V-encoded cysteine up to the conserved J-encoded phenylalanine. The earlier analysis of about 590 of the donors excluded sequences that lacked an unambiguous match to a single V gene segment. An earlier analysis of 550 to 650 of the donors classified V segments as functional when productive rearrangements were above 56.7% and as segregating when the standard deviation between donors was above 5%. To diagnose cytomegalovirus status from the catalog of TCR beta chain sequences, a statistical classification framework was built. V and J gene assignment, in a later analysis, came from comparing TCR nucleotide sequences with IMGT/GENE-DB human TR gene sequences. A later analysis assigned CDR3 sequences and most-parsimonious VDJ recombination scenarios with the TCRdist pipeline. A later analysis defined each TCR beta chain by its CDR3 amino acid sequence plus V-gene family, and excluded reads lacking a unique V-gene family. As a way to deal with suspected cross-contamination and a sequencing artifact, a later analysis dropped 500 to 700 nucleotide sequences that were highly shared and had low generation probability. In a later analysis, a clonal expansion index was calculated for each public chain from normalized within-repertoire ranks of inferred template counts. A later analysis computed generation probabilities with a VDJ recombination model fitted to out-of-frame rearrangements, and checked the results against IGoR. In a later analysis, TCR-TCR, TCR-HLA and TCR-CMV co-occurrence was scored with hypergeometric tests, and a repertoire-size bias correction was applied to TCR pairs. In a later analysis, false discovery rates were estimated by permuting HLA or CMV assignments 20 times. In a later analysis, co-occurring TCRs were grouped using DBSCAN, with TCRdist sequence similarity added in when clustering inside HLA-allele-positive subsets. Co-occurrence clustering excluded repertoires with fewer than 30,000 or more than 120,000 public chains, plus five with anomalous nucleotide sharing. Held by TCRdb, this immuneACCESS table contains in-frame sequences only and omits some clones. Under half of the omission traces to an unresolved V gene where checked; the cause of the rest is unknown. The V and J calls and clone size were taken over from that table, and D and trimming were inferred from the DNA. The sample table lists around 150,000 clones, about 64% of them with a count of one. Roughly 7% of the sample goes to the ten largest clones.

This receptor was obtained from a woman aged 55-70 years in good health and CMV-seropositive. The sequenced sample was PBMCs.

The CDR3 protein is CASSSRLADNYNEQFF. Here is the DNA: TGTGCCAGCAGCTCCCGACTAGCGGATAACTACAATGAGCAGTTCTTC. The sequence is built from TRBV5-4 and TRBJ2-1, with TRBD2 matching 9 junction bases. Unmatched junction bases come to 7, with V trimmed by 3 bases and J by 3 bases. CDR1 and CDR2 were assigned from the germline V gene (reference sequence) as SGHNT and YYREEE. The CDR3 holds 16 amino acids from the cysteine to the phenylalanine. The entry retains the CDR3 DNA only, 48 bases that are in frame from base 1.